This TCR beta chain appears in the sequencing data of a study of shared clonotypes between healthy human individuals. Across the whole study: Each donor's CD4 naive and CD4 memory cells filled three plates apiece, CD8 naive two, and CD8 memory one.

Whole-study findings and limits: Only blood underwent sampling, and tissue repertoires likely differ. The four-donor shared clonotypes exceeded non-shared clonotypes in generation probability, with non-shared ones scoring lower.

Assay: immunoSEQ multiplex PCR; the TCRdb copy retains only in-frame clones and omits some. This sample has over 300,000 clones; 80% to 90% occur once, and the top ten carry about 16%. With regard to this clone: What it binds is unknown.

The germline CDR1 and CDR2 sequences are MNHNS and SASEGT. V lost 2 bases to trimming and J lost 0 bases; unmatched junction nucleotides: 8. This CDR3 contains 18 residues. Each CD8 memory set brought CD45RO+ cells together with CCR7-negative CD45RA+ TemRA cells. The chain links TRBV6-1 to TRBJ2-2; TRBD2 matches 8 bases. The specimen sequenced was memory CD8+ T cells sorted from blood. Subset of the sample: CD45RO+ cells pooled with CCR7-negative TemRA cells. The source of this sequence is a man between 18 and 29 years old in good health. The CDR3 sequence: CASSEPLAEAANTGELFF. CDR3 DNA sequence: TGTGCCAGCAGTGAACCACTAGCGGAGGCTGCGAACACCGGGGAGCTGTTTTTT.